A single sample gave rise to the 14 T cell receptor beta chains below, sequenced in a study of siplizumab effects on memory and regulatory T cells. The table came from immunoSEQ multiplex PCR; TCRdb's copy has only in-frame clones and leaves some out. The sample carries some 100,000 clones, around 90% recorded once. The specimen was non-Treg CD4+ T cells sorted from blood. These receptors all come from a human donor in good health.

The chain employs TRBV7-2 and TRBJ1-1; the D is unclear. The length of the CDR3 is 14 residues. The V end lost 2 bases, the J end lost 0 bases, and 7 bases lay between the germline ends. Germline CDR1 SGHTA, CDR2 FQGNSA. CDR3 sequence reads: CASSLIVMNTEAFF. The CDR3, as DNA: TGTGCCAGCAGCTTAATAGTCATGAACACTGAAGCTTTCTTT.

The chain couples TRBV30 to TRBJ2-5; 8 bases align to TRBD2. The CDR3 length is 17 residues. V shed 3 bases and J 0 bases; nucleotides not matched to a gene: 12. The germline CDR1 and CDR2 sequences are GTSNPN and SVGIG (reference sequence). The CDR3 DNA is TGTGCCTGGAGCGCCCATTGGGTCGGGAGGGACCAAGAGACCCAGTACTTC. Its translation is CAWSAHWVGRDQETQYF. Full variable domain (remainder filled in from reference TRBV30 and TRBJ2-5): SQTIHQWPATLVQPVGSPLSLECTVEGTSNPNLYWYRQAAGRGLQLLFYSVGIGQISSEVPQNLSASRPQDRQFILSSKKLLLSDSGFYLCAWSAHWVGRDQETQYFGPGTRLLVL.

The count of this clone is one. In nucleotides, the CDR3 is TGTGCCAGCAGCCATGGACAGGGGGGTAATTCACCCCTCCACTTT. Protein product: CASSHGQGGNSPLHF. The chain couples TRBV27 to TRBJ1-6, with TRBD1 matching 10 bases. With 6 bases clipped from V and 6 bases from J, the junction kept 5 bases outside the gene matches. CDR3 size: 15 residues. Looked up from germline, CDR1 is MNHEY and CDR2 is SMNVEV (reference sequence).

The chain is built from TRBV4-3 and TRBJ2-1, with D perhaps TRBD1 (6 bases). Looked up from germline, CDR1 is LGHNA and CDR2 is YSLEER. V was shortened by 3 bases and J by 1 base, with 13 bases between the two germline ends. The CDR3 is made up of 16 amino acids. CDR3 nucleotide sequence: TGCGCCAGCAGCCAGGCCAGGGGAGCGTCCTACAATGAGCAGTTCTTC. Translated, it gives CASSQARGASYNEQFF.

This chain links TRBV7-9 with TRBJ2-1, with D possibly TRBD2 on 5 matching bases. CDR1 and CDR2 (germline): SEHNR, FQNEAQ (reference sequence). There are 14 residues in the CDR3. The V end lost 2 bases, the J end lost 8 bases, and 13 bases lay between the germline ends. CDR3 in DNA: TGTGCCAGCAGCTTATCTTCGGCTAGCCATGAGCAGTTCTTC. Its protein product is CASSLSSASHEQFF.

V usage is TRBV7-3 and J usage is TRBJ2-5; D possibly corresponds to TRBD1 (6 bases). V dropped 4 bases and J dropped 9 bases, with 15 bases sitting between them. From germline, CDR1 is SGHTA and CDR2 FQGTGA. The CDR3 sequence is 13 residues long. The CDR3 nucleotides read TGTGCCAGCAGCTCCCAATCAGGGGATCCCCAGTACTTC. Translated: CASSSQSGDPQYF.

V and J are TRBV18 and TRBJ2-1, with TRBD2 as a possible D gene (7 bases). The CDR3 runs 16 residues. The germline V gene has CDR1 KGHSH and CDR2 LQKENI. Trimming left V 2 bases short and J 4 bases short, with 15 bases between. CDR3 amino acids: CASSPRSGGFYNEQFF. The CDR3 DNA sequence: TGTGCCAGCTCACCAAGGTCGGGGGGCTTTTACAATGAGCAGTTCTTC.

V and J are TRBV7-2 and TRBJ1-1; D may be TRBD1 (6 bases). With 1 base removed from V and 4 bases from J, the gap between germline ends came to 16 bases. This CDR3 contains 16 residues. Germline CDR1 SGHTA, CDR2 FQGNSA. Here the CDR3 DNA reads TGTGCCAGCAGCTTAGGGCCGGGGGCCCCGGGCACTGAAGCTTTCTTT. Translation: CASSLGPGAPGTEAFF.

The rearrangement uses TRBV28 and TRBJ2-3; D perhaps matches TRBD1 (6 bases). This CDR3 has 12 amino acids. Trimming cost V 4 bases and J 7 bases, with 9 bases left between them. In germline, CDR1 is MDHEN, CDR2 SYDVKM. The CDR3, as DNA: TGTGCCAGCAGTTACAGGGAAAATACGCAGTATTTT. Translated, it gives CASSYRENTQYF.

The rearrangement joins TRBV2 to TRBJ2-7; D is ambiguous. Germline V lookup: CDR1 SNHLY, CDR2 FYNNEI. The V and J ends lost 1 base and 0 bases respectively, with 4 bases between them. There are 13 residues in the CDR3. The CDR3 coding sequence is TGTGCCAGCAGTGAAGTGGGCTCCTACGAGCAGTACTTC. Protein product: CASSEVGSYEQYF.

This chain links TRBV5-1 with TRBJ1-1; possible D gene TRBD1, 5 bases. The CDR3 has 14 residues. Germline-derived CDR1 and CDR2 are SGHRS and YFSETQ. V lost 1 base and J 0 bases, leaving 7 bases between the germline ends. The CDR3 protein is CASSLRGLNTEAFF. CDR3 DNA: TGCGCCAGCAGCTTGCGGGGCTTGAACACTGAAGCTTTCTTT.

V usage is TRBV28 and J usage is TRBJ1-5, with 8 bases fitting TRBD1. The CDR3 is 15 residues long. The V segment lost 6 bases and the J segment 1 base; nucleotides outside the gene matches: 5. CDR1 MDHEN and CDR2 SYDVKM come from the germline V gene. CDR3 protein: CASRASGGSNQPQHF. The CDR3 DNA reads TGTGCCAGCAGGGCGTCAGGGGGCAGCAATCAGCCCCAGCATTTT.

V is TRBV2 and J is TRBJ2-5; D is uncertain. The V and J ends lost 6 bases and 5 bases respectively, with 16 bases between them. Germline CDR1 is SNHLY and CDR2 is FYNNEI. The CDR3 sequence is 14 residues long. CDR3 in DNA: TGTGCCAGCAGCTTTTACCGGGTCGGCGAGACCCAGTACTTC. It is translated as CASSFYRVGETQYF. Supplemented by reference TRBV2 and TRBJ2-5, the full variable domain reads EPEVTQTPSHQVTQMGQEVILRCVPISNHLYFYWYRQILGQKVEFLVSFYNNEISEKSEIFDDQFSVERPDGSNFTLKIRSTKLEDSAMYFCASSFYRVGETQYFGPGTRLLVL.

The V and J genes are TRBV13 and TRBJ2-6; tentatively, D is TRBD1 (6 bases). The CDR3 consists of 15 residues. The V gene's germline CDR1 is PRHDT and CDR2 FYEKMQ (reference sequence). Deletions cut 5 bases from V and 2 bases from J, with 10 bases between. As DNA, the CDR3 is TGTGCCAGCAGCATACAGGGAACTGGGGCCAACGTCCTGACTTTC. This sequence encodes CASSIQGTGANVLTF.